Below, 31 T cell receptor beta chains from the same sample are listed, as sequenced in a study of control samples from healthy donors and cancer patients. Profiling relied on immunoSEQ multiplex PCR, and the TCRdb table lists in-frame clones only, not all of them. The table records about 69,000 clones, 75% to 90% of them present only once. The sequencing sample was made of PBMCs. The receptors come from a woman aged 45-65 years with lung cancer.

This clone appeared a single time. The gene calls are TRBV30 and TRBJ1-5; TRBD1 matches 7 bases. V gave up 0 bases and J gave up 2 bases; unmatched junction bases: 7. The germline V gene has CDR1 GTSNPN and CDR2 SVGIG (reference sequence). This CDR3 has 16 residues. The CDR3 DNA follows: TGTGCCTGGAGTGTACGAGGGGGCGCGGGCAATCAGCCCCAGCATTTT. Protein product: CAWSVRGGAGNQPQHF.

The chain has TRBV6-5 and TRBJ2-5; unclear D gene. The length of the CDR3 is 15 residues. V was shortened by 0 bases and J by 7 bases, with 15 bases between the two germline ends. Germline loops: CDR1 MNHEY, CDR2 SVGAGI. The CDR3 is CASSYSKSGLGTQYF. In nucleotides, the CDR3 is TGTGCCAGCAGTTACTCAAAATCAGGCCTGGGGACCCAGTACTTC.

The chain recombines TRBV5-5 with TRBJ1-3; D might be TRBD1 (5 bases). V was cut by 0 bases and J by 0 bases, with 16 bases left in between. Germline loops: CDR1 SGHKS, CDR2 YYEKEE (reference sequence). This CDR3 is built from 18 residues. This CDR3 reads CASSLDGAGASSGNTIYF. In DNA form, the CDR3 reads TGTGCCAGCAGCTTGGACGGGGCAGGAGCCTCCTCTGGAAACACCATATATTTT.

CDR3 protein: CASSLRGIGNQPQHF. The CDR3, as DNA: TGTGCCAGCAGTTTGAGAGGGATTGGCAATCAGCCCCAGCATTTT. This sequence joins TRBV28 and TRBJ1-5; D gene ambiguous. V was pared by 3 bases and J by 2 bases, with 11 bases between. The CDR3 totals 15 residues. Germline loops: CDR1 MDHEN, CDR2 SYDVKM. Full variable domain (missing parts from reference TRBV28 and TRBJ1-5): DVKVTQSSRYLVKRTGEKVFLECVQDMDHENMFWYRQDPGLGLRLIYFSYDVKMKEKGDIPEGYSVSREKKERFSLILESASTNQTSMYLCASSLRGIGNQPQHFGDGTRLSIL.

V usage is TRBV6-4 and J usage is TRBJ2-3; 8 bases match TRBD2. V gave up 8 bases and J gave up 4 bases; unmatched junction bases: 8. CDR1 is MRHNA, CDR2 SNTAGT, per germline. This CDR3 has 14 residues. CDR3 bases: TGTGCCAGCTCACGGGGGGGAGATCCAGATACGCAGTATTTT. It specifies CASSRGGDPDTQYF.

The chain is built from TRBV11-1 and TRBJ1-1; D gene uncertain. The CDR3 runs to 16 residues. The germline V gene has CDR1 SGHAT and CDR2 FQDESV (reference sequence). Trimming left V 4 bases short and J 0 bases short, with 15 bases between. CDR3 bases: TGTGCCAGCAGCTCCCCCCGTGGAGATATGAACACTGAAGCTTTCTTT. This sequence encodes CASSSPRGDMNTEAFF. Looking up the rest from reference TRBV11-1 and TRBJ1-1 gives the full variable domain: EAEVAQSPRYKITEKSQAVAFWCDPISGHATLYWYRQILGQGPELLVQFQDESVVDDSQLPKDRFSAERLKGVDSTLKIQPAELGDSAMYLCASSSPRGDMNTEAFFGQGTRLTVV.

This clone was observed a few times. The chain is built from TRBV6-6 and TRBJ1-4, with a weak D call TRBD1 (6 bases). The CDR3 is 14 residues long. V gave up 8 bases and J gave up 7 bases, with 17 bases separating them. Looked up from germline, CDR1 is MNHNY and CDR2 is SVGAGI (reference sequence). The CDR3 DNA reads as TGTGCCAGCCGAGAGGGGGGTCGAGGTGAAAAACTGTTTTTT. As protein: CASREGGRGEKLFF.

CDR3 DNA sequence: TGTGCCACCAGCAGACTTAGGGGTACTGGGGCCAACGTCCTGACTTTC. Amino acid sequence: CATSRLRGTGANVLTF. This chain uses TRBV15 with TRBJ2-6, with D possibly being TRBD1 (5 bases). Germline CDR1 and CDR2: LNHNV and YYDKDF (reference sequence). The V and J ends lost 2 bases and 2 bases respectively, with 10 bases between them. The CDR3 length is 16 residues.

This clone was recorded once. The chain has TRBV29-1 and TRBJ2-7; TRBD1 might be the D (6 bases). V was cut by 8 bases and J by 2 bases, with 13 bases left in between. This CDR3 contains 12 residues. CDR1 is SQVTM, CDR2 ANQGSEA, per germline. CDR3 region: CSLRDTAYEQYF. The CDR3, as DNA: TGCAGCCTCCGGGACACCGCCTACGAGCAGTACTTC.

Written as DNA, the CDR3 is TGTGCCAGCAGCTCCAGAAGGGGCCCAACTAATGAAAAACTGTTTTTT. Translating it yields CASSSRRGPTNEKLFF. V usage is TRBV5-4 and J usage is TRBJ1-4; perhaps TRBD1 as D (5 bases). CDR1 is SGHNT and CDR2 is YYREEE in the germline V gene (reference sequence). V gave up 3 bases and J gave up 0 bases, with 12 bases separating them. There are 16 residues in the CDR3.

This clone occurred a few times. The genes are TRBV29-1 and TRBJ1-2, with 8 bases matching TRBD1. Germline assignment: CDR1 SQVTM and CDR2 ANQGSEA. Trimming at V came to 7 bases and at J to 5 bases, leaving 6 bases not matched to a gene. The CDR3 runs to 12 residues. DNA of the CDR3: TGCAGCGGAGGACAGGGCGGGTATGGCTACACCTTC. It codes for CSGGQGGYGYTF.

CDR3: CASSPLGASDGYTF. CDR3 sequence (DNA): TGTGCCAGCAGCCCTCTTGGGGCTTCAGATGGCTACACCTTC. J is TRBJ1-2 and V is TRBV5-5; TRBD1 is a possible D gene (5 bases). The length of the CDR3 is 14 residues. Germline V gene lookup returns CDR1 SGHKS and CDR2 YYEKEE (reference sequence). Between the trimmed V and J ends, which lost 4 bases and 6 bases, there was a span of 16 bases.

J is TRBJ2-7 and V is TRBV7-2; TRBD1 might be the D (5 bases). This CDR3 contains 12 residues. CDR1 is SGHTA and CDR2 is FQGNSA in the germline V gene. With 8 bases removed from V and 2 bases from J, the gap between germline ends came to 10 bases. In DNA form, the CDR3 reads TGTGCCAGCTCGCTACAGGCCTACGAGCAGTACTTC. This translates into CASSLQAYEQYF.

The chain links TRBV2 to TRBJ2-5; 7 nucleotides line up with TRBD2. Germline-derived CDR1 and CDR2 are SNHLY and FYNNEI. Losses at the gene ends were 4 bases for V and 2 bases for J; bases not matched to a gene: 4. This CDR3 is built from 14 residues. CDR3 protein: CASSAGTKQETQYF. CDR3 DNA sequence: TGTGCCAGCAGTGCAGGGACTAAACAAGAGACCCAGTACTTC.

The chain couples TRBV5-1 to TRBJ1-1; TRBD1 is a possible D gene (5 bases). The CDR3 covers 12 residues. V lost 5 bases and J 4 bases, leaving 9 bases between the germline ends. Germline V CDR1 and CDR2: SGHRS, YFSETQ. CDR3 sequence reads: CASSQGPTEAFF. Here the CDR3 DNA reads TGCGCCAGCAGTCAGGGTCCCACTGAAGCTTTCTTT.

This rearrangement joins TRBV27 to TRBJ2-1; 9 bases are shared with TRBD2. This CDR3 has 15 residues. CDR1 and CDR2 from the germline V gene are MNHEY and SMNVEV (reference sequence). Trimming cost V 4 bases and J 5 bases; bases outside gene matches: 6. The CDR3 here is CASSYYSGGHNEQFF. DNA for the CDR3: TGTGCCAGCAGTTATTATAGCGGGGGCCACAATGAGCAGTTCTTC.

The chain recombines TRBV4-3 with TRBJ2-1, with 7 bases fitting TRBD1. This CDR3 is 15 amino acids long. J was trimmed by 10 bases and V by 2 bases; bases with no gene match: 11. Germline-derived CDR1 and CDR2 are LGHNA and YSLEER. The CDR3 loop is CASSQLLQGVGEQFF. CDR3 nucleotides: TGCGCCAGCAGCCAATTACTCCAGGGGGTAGGGGAGCAGTTCTTC.

In DNA, the CDR3 is TGTGCCAGCAGCTCAGCAGGACTGCCTTCCTACGAGCAGTACTTC. Encoded protein: CASSSAGLPSYEQYF. V usage is TRBV2 and J usage is TRBJ2-7, with TRBD2 as a possible D gene (5 bases). The CDR3 has 15 amino acids. Trimming stripped 6 bases from V and 1 base from J, with 16 bases between. Germline assignment: CDR1 SNHLY and CDR2 FYNNEI. Full variable domain (outside the CDR3, taken from reference TRBV2 and TRBJ2-7): EPEVTQTPSHQVTQMGQEVILRCVPISNHLYFYWYRQILGQKVEFLVSFYNNEISEKSEIFDDQFSVERPDGSNFTLKIRSTKLEDSAMYFCASSSAGLPSYEQYFGPGTRLTVT.

The chain links TRBV11-3 to TRBJ2-5, with 8 nucleotides matching TRBD1. In germline, CDR1 is SGHNT, CDR2 YENEEA. The CDR3 consists of 18 residues. Trimming removed 5 bases from V and 5 bases from J; junction bases left unmatched: 19. The CDR3 spells CASSGVGFGRGRAETQYF. The CDR3 DNA reads TGTGCCAGCAGCGGAGTCGGGTTCGGCAGGGGGCGCGCGGAGACCCAGTACTTC.

The chain carries TRBV4-2 and TRBJ1-2, with 9 nucleotides matching TRBD1. V was pared by 1 base and J by 7 bases, with 7 bases of the junction left unmatched. CDR1 is LGHNA, CDR2 YNFKEQ, per germline. CDR3 length equals 15 residues. The CDR3 is CASSQGGQGLGGYTF. The CDR3 DNA reads as TGTGCCAGCAGCCAAGGCGGACAGGGGTTAGGTGGCTACACCTTC.

The J gene is TRBJ1-1, the V gene TRBV7-9; the match to TRBD1 covers 7 bases. This CDR3 region has 15 residues. Germline V gene sequence: CDR1 SEHNR, CDR2 FQNEAQ (reference sequence). Trimming at V came to 1 base and at J to 1 base, leaving 3 bases not matched to a gene. The CDR3 loop reads CASSLEGTANTEAFF. The DNA for the CDR3 is TGTGCCAGCAGCTTAGAGGGGACAGCGAACACTGAAGCTTTCTTT.

This clone was recorded only once. The rearrangement uses TRBV6-1 and TRBJ2-7; 10 bases match TRBD2. The trim removed 2 bases at V and 4 bases at J, leaving 8 bases unmatched. This CDR3 contains 16 residues. Germline CDR1 and CDR2: MNHNS and SASEGT. CDR3 protein: CASSESWTSGKYEQYF. In DNA, the CDR3 is TGTGCCAGCAGTGAATCCTGGACTAGCGGAAAATACGAGCAGTACTTC.

The chain uses TRBV3-1 (or the pseudogene TRBV3-2) and TRBJ2-7; 7 positions agree with TRBD2. J was trimmed by 2 bases and V by 0 bases; bases with no gene match: 7. The germline CDR1 and CDR2 sequences are LGHDT and YNNKEL (reference sequence). The CDR3 covers 16 residues. The CDR3, as DNA: TGTGCCAGCAGCCAAGATTTCGGGGGGAAGACCTACGAGCAGTACTTC. It codes for CASSQDFGGKTYEQYF.

DNA for the CDR3: TGTGCCAGCAGTTACTCAGCGGTGGGGAACACTGAAGCTTTCTTT. Protein product: CASSYSAVGNTEAFF. This chain links TRBV6-5 with TRBJ1-1, with D unclear. Trimming cost V 0 bases and J 1 base, with 9 bases left between them. The CDR3 covers 15 residues. Germline V lookup: CDR1 MNHEY, CDR2 SVGAGI.

This chain links TRBV5-6 with TRBJ1-5; D is ambiguous. V gave up 0 bases and J gave up 3 bases, with 13 bases separating them. This CDR3 is 16 amino acids long. Germline loops: CDR1 SGHDT, CDR2 YYEEEE. The CDR3 nucleotides read TGTGCCAGCAGCTTGGCGGGTTTTTCATACAATCAGCCCCAGCATTTT. It yields the protein CASSLAGFSYNQPQHF. The full variable domain, with the rest looked up from reference TRBV5-6 and TRBJ1-5, is DAGVTQSPTHLIKTRGQQVTLRCSPKSGHDTVSWYQQALGQGPQFIFQYYEEEERQRGNFPDRFSGHQFPNYSSELNVNALLLGDSALYLCASSLAGFSYNQPQHFGDGTRLSIL.

The rearrangement links TRBV10-2 to TRBJ2-3; D is ambiguous. The germline V and J ends were trimmed by 2 bases and 1 base, with 10 bases remaining between them. CDR3 size: 15 residues. Germline-derived CDR1 and CDR2 are WSHSY and SAAADI. The CDR3 protein is CASSERAGGTDTQYF. The CDR3 nucleotides read TGCGCCAGCAGTGAGAGGGCTGGGGGCACAGATACGCAGTATTTT.

This rearrangement joins TRBV4-1 to TRBJ1-5, with D possibly TRBD1 on 6 matching bases. This CDR3 contains 17 residues. Trimming stripped 0 bases from V and 6 bases from J, with 18 bases between. The germline gives CDR1 MGHRA, CDR2 YSYEKL. CDR3 sequence (DNA): TGCGCCAGCAGCCAAGAACAAGGGGGGCCCGGCGTTCAGCCCCAGCATTTT. Translation: CASSQEQGGPGVQPQHF.

The V gene is TRBV27, the J gene TRBJ1-1; D gene uncertain. Per the germline V gene, CDR1 is MNHEY and CDR2 is SMNVEV (reference sequence). The ends were cut back, 3 bases at V and 5 bases at J, with 13 bases in the middle. The CDR3 consists of 14 residues. CDR3 in DNA: TGTGCCAGCAGTTTGTCGTATGCGGGGACTGAAGCTTTCTTT. It yields the protein CASSLSYAGTEAFF.

V is TRBV11-2 and J is TRBJ2-5; a weak D match, TRBD2 (6 bases). The V gene's germline CDR1 is SGHAT and CDR2 FQNNGV. V lost 3 bases, J lost 5 bases, and 13 bases lay in between. The CDR3 consists of 14 residues. CDR3 protein: CASSLGEERETQYF. CDR3 nucleotides: TGTGCCAGCAGCTTGGGGGAGGAGAGGGAGACCCAGTACTTC.

V gene TRBV24-1 combines with J gene TRBJ1-2; D not resolved. The CDR3 has 14 amino acids. CDR1 is KGHDR, CDR2 SFDVKD, per germline. V dropped 1 base and J dropped 4 bases, with 9 bases sitting between them. The CDR3 loop is CATSDLRQSYGYTF. The CDR3 nucleotides are TGTGCCACCAGTGATTTAAGGCAGTCCTATGGCTACACCTTC.

The chain uses TRBV29-1 and TRBJ2-7, with D possibly called TRBD1 or TRBD2 (5 bases each). The CDR3 runs 13 residues. V was clipped by 5 bases and J by 3 bases, with 14 bases between them. Per the germline V gene, CDR1 is SQVTM and CDR2 is ANQGSEA. CDR3 coding DNA: TGCAGCGTTTGGGGGACCGATTTCTACGAGCAGTACTTC. Encoded protein: CSVWGTDFYEQYF.